The rows below give T cell receptor beta chains drawn from one sample of a study of T cell changes during pregnancy in multiple sclerosis. The assay was immunoSEQ multiplex PCR, and TCRdb's table has in-frame clones only and misses some. Of roughly 40,000 clones in the sample, 80% to 95% were seen once. The sequencing used CD4+ T cells from peripheral blood mononuclear cells, collected in the second trimester of pregnancy. The receptor set was obtained from a female donor in good health, enrolled as a control in a pregnancy study. Both conserved end residues are part of each CDR3. A D gene is named only where the DNA matches it firmly.

v_gene	j_gene	d_gene	CDR3aa
TRBV2	TRBJ2-7	NA	CASSPDSNYEQYF
TRBV6-1	TRBJ1-1	NA	CASCRGQVLNTEAFF
TRBV29-1	TRBJ2-5	NA	CSVVFAGRETQYF
TRBV6-1	TRBJ1-2	TRBD1	CASSETGVLYGYTF
TRBV9	TRBJ2-5	TRBD2	CASSVEGLAGVAQYF
TRBV5-1	TRBJ2-2	TRBD2	CASSLTAGFAGELFF
TRBV19	TRBJ2-3	NA	CASSIKGSGTDTQYF
TRBV5-6	TRBJ2-5	TRBD1	CASSMDRGLQETQYF
TRBV10-3	TRBJ2-3	TRBD1	CAISEYDRGSTDTQYF
TRBV30	TRBJ1-2	NA	CAWRVGQYAGYTF
TRBV7-9	TRBJ2-3	TRBD2	CASSRTSLPSTDTQYF
TRBV6-1	TRBJ1-1	NA	CASSEVGGLGARTEAFF
TRBV6-6	TRBJ2-7	NA	CASSYSSRVNNEQYF
TRBV7-9	TRBJ2-1	NA	CASSLSSNEQFF
TRBV7-9	TRBJ1-6	NA	CASQSQGSSPLHF
TRBV28	TRBJ2-3	NA	CASSRDSSTDTQYF
TRBV27	TRBJ2-1	NA	CASSFEAGTYNEQFF
TRBV28	TRBJ1-5	NA	CASSLGGARDQPQHF
TRBV5-1	TRBJ1-2	TRBD1	CASGRDRDMSKALLRNGYTF
TRBV5-4	TRBJ1-1	TRBD1	CASSPGQAALMNTEAFF
TRBV2	TRBJ1-5	TRBD1	CASSGTGGRQPQHF
TRBV19	TRBJ1-1	NA	CASSPGGGGAEAFF
TRBV11-2	TRBJ2-5	NA	CASSVGLTETQYF
TRBV2	TRBJ1-4	NA	CASIVGDRNEKLFF
TRBV5-1	TRBJ2-2	TRBD2	CASSFLAGGTGELFF
TRBV7-2	TRBJ2-3	TRBD2	CASSLGVGTITDTQYF
TRBV11-3	TRBJ2-3	TRBD2	CASSVTSGRADTQYF
TRBV7-9	TRBJ1-2	TRBD1	CASSRGQGAYGYTF
TRBV6-5	TRBJ1-1	NA	CASSKTVNTEAFF
TRBV15	TRBJ2-3	NA	CATSRTGSADTQYF
TRBV9	TRBJ1-1	TRBD1	CASKRDRGLGGAEAFF
TRBV11-2	TRBJ1-1	TRBD1	CASSLGRGQRDTEAFF
TRBV7-2	TRBJ2-7	TRBD1	CASSLAWTGLGEQYF
TRBV7-3	TRBJ2-2	TRBD2	CASSHSGGGNTGELFF
TRBV4-3	TRBJ2-5	TRBD2	CASSRGLAGPGQETQYF
TRBV7-2	TRBJ2-7	NA	CASSLQTGEGYEQYF
TRBV6-5	TRBJ1-5	TRBD1	CASSSGTGLRSQHF